This T cell receptor (delta chain) was retrieved from a study of gamma delta lymphoproliferative disorders and STAT genes. TCRdb called clones anew from the multiplex PCR reads with CATT. Among 1,500 to 2,000 delta-chain clones listed, about 2.5% were seen once. This CDR3 contains 15 residues. Genomic DNA from isolated PBMCs served as the sequencing template. The control group comprised age- and sex-matched healthy adult blood donors. Sequencing was carried out using blood. There is no V gene call, and the J gene is TRDJ1; no DNA check was done on the table's D call, TRDD3. The sequence was obtained from a human donor in good health. The DNA of the CDR3 is TGTGCTTCATTGTGCCTTGGGGGATACACCGATAAACTCATCTTT. It is translated as CASLCLGGYTDKLIF.